The 30 T cell receptor beta chains reported below all come from one sample, sequenced in a study of T cells in tumors after PD-1 blockade. Some clones are missing from TCRdb's copy, which holds only in-frame ones; the method was immunoSEQ multiplex PCR. The data show approximately 35,000 clones, with approximately 78% seen just once and under 40% held by the top ten. Sequencing used PBMCs, obtained before anti-PD-1 treatment. These TCRs come from a human donor with basal cell carcinoma.

The gene calls are TRBV4-3 and TRBJ2-7; 10 bases line up with TRBD2. Looked up from germline, CDR1 is LGHNA and CDR2 is YSLEER. V lost 4 bases and J lost 3; bases outside the gene matches: 9. The length of the CDR3 is 16 residues. CDR3 sequence (DNA): TGCGCCAGCAGCCCAGGGAGCGGGAGGGCCCGCTACGAGCAGTACTTC. Its protein is CASSPGSGRARYEQYF.

This clone was seen a few times. The rearrangement uses TRBV19 and TRBJ2-7; D is possibly TRBD1 (6 bases). The V and J ends lost 7 bases and 2 bases respectively, with 15 bases between them. CDR1 LNHDA and CDR2 SQIVND come from the germline V gene (reference sequence). The CDR3 is made up of 14 amino acids. In DNA form, the CDR3 reads TGTGCCAGTAACCCCGCCGGGACAACCTACGAGCAGTACTTC. Translating it yields CASNPAGTTYEQYF.

V is TRBV19 and J is TRBJ1-6; maybe TRBD1 (5 bases). Germline V gene lookup returns CDR1 LNHDA and CDR2 SQIVND (reference sequence). The CDR3 has 14 amino acids. V lost 5 bases, J lost 5 bases, and 10 bases lay in between. The CDR3 loop is CASSEGRNNSPLHF. In DNA, the CDR3 is TGTGCCAGTAGTGAGGGACGGAATAATTCACCCCTCCACTTT.

The chain employs TRBV6-5 and TRBJ1-5, with D possibly matching TRBD1 (6 bases). Looked up from germline, CDR1 is MNHEY and CDR2 is SVGAGI. The CDR3 runs to 15 residues. Trimming shortened V by 6 bases and J by 2 bases, and 14 bases separated the two germline ends. In nucleotides, the CDR3 is TGTGCCAGCAGAAATTCAGGGGCGGGCAATCAGCCCCAGCATTTT. This gives the protein CASRNSGAGNQPQHF.

The chain combines TRBV5-1 with TRBJ1-1, with 10 positions matching TRBD1. V trimming: 4 bases; J trimming: 0 bases; junction bases outside the gene matches: 3. CDR1 and CDR2 (germline): SGHRS, YFSETQ. The CDR3 totals 15 residues. Written as DNA, the CDR3 is TGCGCCAGCAGCGGCGGGACAGGGGTGAACACTGAAGCTTTCTTT. It translates to CASSGGTGVNTEAFF.

The rearrangement joins TRBV6-1 to TRBJ1-2; 8 nucleotides agree with TRBD1. In germline, CDR1 is MNHNS, CDR2 SASEGT. This CDR3 region has 12 residues. Losses at the gene ends were 5 bases for V and 7 bases for J; bases not matched to a gene: 3. CDR3 coding DNA: TGTGCCAGCAGTCAGGGGGCGTCTGGCTACACCTTC. This gives the protein CASSQGASGYTF.

The chain carries TRBV4-3 and TRBJ1-3; weak D call: TRBD1 (5 bases). The CDR3 covers 16 residues. Germline-derived CDR1 and CDR2 are LGHNA and YSLEER. Trimming pared 0 bases from V and 0 bases from J, leaving 9 bases between. The CDR3 protein is CASSQDAGGSGNTIYF. CDR3 nucleotide sequence: TGCGCCAGCAGCCAAGATGCCGGGGGCTCTGGAAACACCATATATTTT.

The genes are TRBV19 and TRBJ2-4; D gene unclear. The length of the CDR3 is 14 residues. Deletions cut 5 bases from V and 0 bases from J, with 8 bases between. The germline CDR1 and CDR2 sequences are LNHDA and SQIVND (reference sequence). The CDR3 DNA sequence: TGTGCCAGTAGTGCTCCGGCAGCCAAAAACATTCAGTACTTC. It is translated as CASSAPAAKNIQYF.

V and J are TRBV19 and TRBJ1-5; perhaps TRBD1 as D (5 bases). The CDR3 has 15 residues. V lost 5 bases and J lost 3, with 14 bases in between. Germline V gives CDR1 LNHDA, CDR2 SQIVND (reference sequence). The CDR3 spells CASSASGGSNQPQHF. The CDR3 region has the DNA TGTGCCAGTAGTGCCTCGGGGGGGTCCAATCAGCCCCAGCATTTT.

The chain employs TRBV18 and TRBJ1-2; 8 nucleotides align to TRBD1. V lost 3 bases, J lost 1 base, and 7 bases stayed unmatched. Germline CDR1 and CDR2: KGHSH and LQKENI. This CDR3 has 16 amino acids. The CDR3 DNA reads as TGTGCCAGCTCACCCTCAGGGGGCGAAAATAACTATGGCTACACCTTC. Translating it yields CASSPSGGENNYGYTF. Complete variable domain (other parts from reference TRBV18 and TRBJ1-2): NAGVMQNPRHLVRRRGQEARLRCSPMKGHSHVYWYRQLPEEGLKFMVYLQKENIIDESGMPKERFSAEFPKEGPSILRIQQVVRGDSAAYFCASSPSGGENNYGYTFGSGTRLTVV.

The chain has TRBV2 and TRBJ2-3, with 11 nucleotides matching TRBD2. The V and J ends lost 2 bases and 8 bases, in that order; junction bases with no gene match: 6. The germline V gene encodes CDR1 SNHLY and CDR2 FYNNEI. The CDR3 contains 15 residues. CDR3 coding DNA: TGTGCCAGCAGTGAAACTAGCGGGAGTAGTGGTACGCAGTATTTT. This translates into CASSETSGSSGTQYF.

This clone has a handful of counts. The chain combines TRBV11-1 with TRBJ2-3; 7 positions match TRBD2. Looked up from germline, CDR1 is SGHAT and CDR2 is FQDESV (reference sequence). There are 15 residues in the CDR3. V gave up 0 bases and J gave up 6 bases; unmatched junction bases: 6. CDR3 amino acids: CASSLAAREMDTQYF. The CDR3 region has the DNA TGTGCCAGCAGCTTAGCGGCGCGGGAGATGGATACGCAGTATTTT.

The chain employs TRBV9 and TRBJ2-3; D unclear. This CDR3 has 15 amino acids. Germline loops: CDR1 SGDLS, CDR2 YYNGEE. The V and J ends lost 0 bases and 2 bases respectively, with 10 bases between them. In DNA form, the CDR3 reads TGTGCCAGCAGCGTAGACTCGGAACACACAGATACGCAGTATTTT. Amino acid sequence: CASSVDSEHTDTQYF.

This chain connects TRBV18 to TRBJ1-3; D unresolved. Looked up from germline, CDR1 is KGHSH and CDR2 is LQKENI. This CDR3 has 18 residues. V gave up 3 bases and J gave up 2 bases, with 20 bases separating them. CDR3: CASSPLPSGSRTGNTIYF. Here the CDR3 DNA reads TGTGCCAGCTCACCGCTCCCCTCCGGCAGCCGAACTGGAAACACCATATATTTT.

This CDR3 is CASSLQFEAFF. The CDR3 DNA reads as TGTGCCAGCAGCCTACAGTTTGAAGCTTTCTTT. The chain links TRBV6-5 to TRBJ1-1; D ambiguous. This CDR3 has 11 residues. V shed 6 bases and J shed 7 bases, with 9 bases lying between them. CDR1 is MNHEY, CDR2 SVGAGI, per germline.

The chain combines TRBV14 with TRBJ1-1; D is ambiguous. Germline V gives CDR1 SGHDN, CDR2 FVKESK. V was trimmed by 1 base and J by 4 bases, leaving 13 bases between them. The CDR3 contains 15 residues. In DNA, the CDR3 is TGTGCCAGCAGCCAAGCCCTAGGATCGGTCACTGAAGCTTTCTTT. This gives the protein CASSQALGSVTEAFF. The whole variable domain, remainder taken from reference TRBV14 and TRBJ1-1, is EAGVTQFPSHSVIEKGQTVTLRCDPISGHDNLYWYRRVMGKEIKFLLHFVKESKQDESGMPNNRFLAERTGGTYSTLKVQPAELEDSGVYFCASSQALGSVTEAFFGQGTRLTVV.

The chain couples TRBV7-9 to TRBJ1-3, with a tentative D call TRBD1 (5 bases). V was cut by 10 bases and J by 9 bases, with 22 bases left in between. Germline V gene data show CDR1 as SEHNR and CDR2 as FQNEAQ (reference sequence). The CDR3 runs to 14 residues. In nucleotides, the CDR3 is TGTGCCACCAACCAGGACATCCGGAGGGGCACCATATATTTT. Its translation is CATNQDIRRGTIYF.

V and J are TRBV30 and TRBJ2-3; D might be TRBD2 (5 bases). The germline V gene encodes CDR1 GTSNPN and CDR2 SVGIG (reference sequence). This CDR3 has 19 residues. V lost 0 bases to trimming and J lost 1 base, with 23 bases between them. The CDR3 DNA is TGTGCCTGGAGTGTACTCACGGAGGAGACTAACTCTCGCACAGATACGCAGTATTTT. This sequence encodes CAWSVLTEETNSRTDTQYF.

This clone was detected once. J is TRBJ2-1 and V is TRBV6-5; TRBD2 might be the D (5 bases). The CDR3 is 14 residues long. Trimming removed 2 bases at V and 10 bases at J, with 15 bases between. Germline values: CDR1 MNHEY, CDR2 SVGAGI. The CDR3 sequence is CASSYARVSGEQFF. The CDR3 nucleotides are TGTGCCAGCAGTTACGCTCGTGTGAGCGGAGAGCAGTTCTTC.

This rearrangement joins TRBV10-3 to TRBJ2-1; D gene uncertain. The CDR3 has 12 residues. V was shortened by 2 bases and J by 11 bases, with 10 bases between the two germline ends. Looked up from germline, CDR1 is ENHRY and CDR2 is SYGVKD. CDR3 nucleotide sequence: TGTGCCATCAGTGAGGATGCCAGTCAGCAGTTCTTC. Translating it yields CAISEDASQQFF.

The chain employs TRBV5-1 and TRBJ2-1; 13 positions agree with TRBD2. The CDR3 covers 16 residues. J lost 8 bases, V lost 5 bases, and 10 bases had no gene match. CDR1 is SGHRS, CDR2 YFSETQ, per germline. CDR3 in amino acids: CASSGSLAGGPHEQFF. CDR3 DNA: TGCGCCAGCAGTGGGTCACTAGCGGGAGGGCCCCATGAGCAGTTCTTC.

The chain uses TRBV19 and TRBJ1-1; 8 nucleotides match TRBD1. The CDR3 consists of 16 residues. The germline V gene has CDR1 LNHDA and CDR2 SQIVND (reference sequence). V was pared by 1 base and J by 2 bases, with 6 bases of the junction left unmatched. The CDR3 region is CASSIASTGVNTEAFF. CDR3 coding DNA: TGTGCCAGTAGTATAGCCTCGACAGGGGTAAACACTGAAGCTTTCTTT.

This clone has a handful of counts. The rearrangement uses TRBV5-1 and TRBJ1-4; TRBD1 is a possible D gene (6 bases). Germline CDR1 and CDR2: SGHRS and YFSETQ. The length of the CDR3 is 14 residues. Trimming took off 7 bases at V and 4 bases at J, with 14 bases between the two ends. This CDR3 is CASCRQAGNEKLFF. The CDR3 DNA sequence: TGCGCCAGCTGTAGACAGGCGGGTAATGAAAAACTGTTTTTT.

The genes are TRBV9 and TRBJ2-1, with 9 bases matching TRBD2. The length of the CDR3 is 15 residues. V lost 4 bases to trimming and J lost 3 bases; unmatched junction nucleotides: 5. Germline CDR1 is SGDLS and CDR2 is YYNGEE. CDR3 DNA: TGTGCCAGCAGCCCCCGACTAGCGGACTACAATGAGCAGTTCTTC. Amino acids: CASSPRLADYNEQFF.

The CDR3 DNA is TGTGCCAGCAGATTACTAGCGCCTAGCTCCTACGAGCAGTACTTC. Translated: CASRLLAPSSYEQYF. The V and J genes are TRBV2 and TRBJ2-7, with 7 bases that match TRBD2. This CDR3 has 15 amino acids. The germline CDR1 and CDR2 sequences are SNHLY and FYNNEI. The trim removed 6 bases at V and 0 bases at J, leaving 8 bases unmatched.

This chain uses TRBV6-1 with TRBJ2-3; either TRBD1 or TRBD2 may fit D (5 bases each). The CDR3 runs to 16 residues. The germline V and J ends were trimmed by 2 bases and 0 bases, with 12 bases remaining between them. Germline CDR1 is MNHNS and CDR2 is SASEGT. The CDR3 region has the DNA TGTGCCAGCAGTGAAAACGCAGGGAGAAGCACAGATACGCAGTATTTT. It encodes CASSENAGRSTDTQYF.

This clone came up a few times. This chain joins TRBV19 and TRBJ1-5, with 10 bases fitting TRBD1. The CDR3 runs to 17 residues. The V and J ends lost 6 bases and 0 bases, in that order; junction bases with no gene match: 8. CDR1 and CDR2 (germline): LNHDA, SQIVND (reference sequence). The CDR3 loop reads CASRDDRGPSSNQPQHF. For the CDR3, the DNA is TGTGCCAGTAGAGACGACAGGGGGCCATCTAGCAATCAGCCCCAGCATTTT. Full variable domain (remainder filled in from reference TRBV19 and TRBJ1-5): DGGITQSPKYLFRKEGQNVTLSCEQNLNHDAMYWYRQDPGQGLRLIYYSQIVNDFQKGDIAEGYSVSREKKESFPLTVTSAQKNPTAFYLCASRDDRGPSSNQPQHFGDGTRLSIL.

Details on this clone: An end of the junction does not agree with germline; a read error may underlie this. CDR3: CASRLEAGTLTGELFF. The CDR3 DNA follows: TGCGCCAGCAGATTGGAGGCGGGAACTCTAACCGGGGAGCTGTTTTTT. The chain combines TRBV5-1 with TRBJ2-2; a weak D match, TRBD2 (6 bases). In germline, CDR1 is SGHRS, CDR2 YFSETQ. This CDR3 has 16 residues. The variable domain in full, completed from reference TRBV5-1 and TRBJ2-2, reads KAGVTQTPRYLIKTRGQQVTLSCSPISGHRSVSWYQQTPGQGLQFLFEYFSETQRNKGNFPGRFSGRQFSNSRSEMNVSTLELGDSALYLCASRLEAGTLTGELFFGEGSRLTVL.

V usage is TRBV19 and J usage is TRBJ1-1, with 9 bases aligning to TRBD1. J gave up 1 base and V 3 bases, and 6 bases lay outside the gene matches. Germline V gene data show CDR1 as LNHDA and CDR2 as SQIVND (reference sequence). The CDR3 is 16 residues long. CDR3 bases: TGTGCCAGTAGTATGAGGGGGACAGGGACGAACACTGAAGCTTTCTTT. It yields the protein CASSMRGTGTNTEAFF.

The gene calls are TRBV27 and TRBJ1-4; the D gene is possibly TRBD1 (5 bases). Germline V CDR1 and CDR2: MNHEY, SMNVEV (reference sequence). V was shortened by 6 bases and J by 0 bases, with 20 bases between the two germline ends. This CDR3 has 18 residues. This CDR3 reads CASRLTADPVATNEKLFF. The CDR3 DNA follows: TGTGCCAGCAGATTGACAGCGGACCCCGTTGCAACTAATGAAAAACTGTTTTTT.